A few counts support the clone carrying this T cell receptor (beta chain). Its specificity is not known. These data are taken from a study of cytomegalovirus exposure and HLA in healthy donors. Study-wide context: Findings of an earlier analysis included about 120 million unique TCR beta sequences from roughly 200 million T cells. Study results and caveats: For cytomegalovirus status, the classifier reportedly gave diagnoses with high specificity and sensitivity.

13 Jbeta primers and 60 Vbeta primers were used for the PCR. Clones were read by immunoSEQ multiplex PCR, and TCRdb kept only the in-frame ones, dropping some. The sample has about 100,000 clones; more than 65% are singletons. In germline, CDR1 is MNHNS, CDR2 SASEGT. V was trimmed by 7 bases and J by 10 bases, leaving 20 bases between them. The CDR3 totals 14 residues. Input material: PBMCs. This clonotype was obtained from a male donor in good health and CMV-seronegative. V is TRBV6-1 and J is TRBJ2-1; D possibly corresponds to TRBD2 (5 bases). Written as DNA, the CDR3 is TGTGCCAGCACCGTATCGGGAAGGCTTTGGGAGCAGTTCTTC. It is translated as CASTVSGRLWEQFF.